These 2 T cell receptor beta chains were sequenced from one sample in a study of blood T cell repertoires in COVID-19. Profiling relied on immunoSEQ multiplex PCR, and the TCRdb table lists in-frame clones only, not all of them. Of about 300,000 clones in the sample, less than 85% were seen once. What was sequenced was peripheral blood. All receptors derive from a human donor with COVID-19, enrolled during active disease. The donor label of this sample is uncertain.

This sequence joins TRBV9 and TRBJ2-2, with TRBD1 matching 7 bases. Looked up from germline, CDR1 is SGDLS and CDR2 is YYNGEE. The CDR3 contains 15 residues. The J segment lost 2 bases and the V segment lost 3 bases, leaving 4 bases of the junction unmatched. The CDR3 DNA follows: TGTGCCAGCAGCGCGGGACAGATAAACACCGGGGAGCTGTTTTTT. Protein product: CASSAGQINTGELFF.

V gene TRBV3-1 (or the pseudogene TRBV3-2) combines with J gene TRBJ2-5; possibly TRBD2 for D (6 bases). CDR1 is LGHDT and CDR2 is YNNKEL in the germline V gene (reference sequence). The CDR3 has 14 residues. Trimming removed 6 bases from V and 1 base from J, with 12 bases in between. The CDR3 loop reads CASSPISGQETQYF. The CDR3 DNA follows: TGTGCCAGCAGTCCTATTAGCGGCCAAGAGACCCAGTACTTC.